A selection of T cell receptor beta chains follows, all from one sample in a study of cytotoxic CD8 clonotypes in ibrutinib-treated CLL. Libraries were prepared by immunoSEQ multiplex PCR; TCRdb keeps only in-frame clonotypes and omits some of them. The table shows approximately 45,000 clones, with under 75% occurring only once. The sample here was PBMCs, taken after 12 months of ibrutinib treatment. These TCRs come from a human donor with chronic lymphocytic leukemia. Both conserved end residues are part of each CDR3. D genes are given only for firm matches. Rows give clone size only sometimes, using once, few, many, or a class for an expanded clone.

CDR3nt: TGTGCCAGTAACCGGCCCAGGACAGGGTCGGGGCGCAATCAGCCCCAGCATTTT; CDR3aa: CASNRPRTGSGRNQPQHF; v_gene: TRBV19; j_gene: TRBJ1-5; d_gene: TRBD1; abundance: NA
CDR3nt: TGTGCCAGCAGTCTACTAGGAGCTTCCGGGGAGCAGTACTTC; CDR3aa: CASSLLGASGEQYF; v_gene: TRBV27; j_gene: TRBJ2-7; d_gene: NA; abundance: NA
CDR3nt: TGCAGCGTTGCCCCACAGACTGAGACTGAAGCTTTCTTT; CDR3aa: CSVAPQTETEAFF; v_gene: TRBV29-1; j_gene: TRBJ1-1; d_gene: NA; abundance: NA
CDR3nt: TGTGCCAGCAGTGAAGCGCCCCAGGGGTGGACTAACTATGGCTACACCTTC; CDR3aa: CASSEAPQGWTNYGYTF; v_gene: TRBV6-1; j_gene: TRBJ1-2; d_gene: NA; abundance: NA
CDR3nt: TGTGCCAGCAGCCCCCCCGGGGACGGGCGTCCCTACGAGCAGTACTTC; CDR3aa: CASSPPGDGRPYEQYF; v_gene: TRBV5-4; j_gene: TRBJ2-7; d_gene: NA; abundance: once
CDR3nt: TGTGCCAGCTCCGAATCGGGGGGACTATCTCAGCCCCAGCATTTT; CDR3aa: CASSESGGLSQPQHF; v_gene: TRBV18; j_gene: TRBJ1-5; d_gene: NA; abundance: once
CDR3nt: TGTGCCAGCAGCTTAGCTGCTCAGGTGGCTAGGACCCAGTACTTC; CDR3aa: CASSLAAQVARTQYF; v_gene: TRBV7-6; j_gene: TRBJ2-5; d_gene: NA; abundance: NA
CDR3nt: TGTGCCAGCAGCCCTAGCGGGGGGACCACAGATACGCAGTATTTT; CDR3aa: CASSPSGGTTDTQYF; v_gene: TRBV7-9; j_gene: TRBJ2-3; d_gene: TRBD2; abundance: NA
CDR3nt: TGTGCCAGCAGTCCCGAAGGACCAGCCTATGGCTACACCTTC; CDR3aa: CASSPEGPAYGYTF; v_gene: TRBV6-6; j_gene: TRBJ1-2; d_gene: NA; abundance: NA
CDR3nt: TGTGCCAGCAGCACCCAGGGTGGCGGTCAGCCCCAGCATTTT; CDR3aa: CASSTQGGGQPQHF; v_gene: TRBV7-8; j_gene: TRBJ1-5; d_gene: NA; abundance: NA
CDR3nt: TGTGCCAGCAGTGGATTAAAAGGGACGGCCGAGCAGTACTTC; CDR3aa: CASSGLKGTAEQYF; v_gene: TRBV6-1; j_gene: TRBJ2-7; d_gene: NA; abundance: medium-sized
CDR3nt: TGTGCCAGCAGTTACGATGGCAGGGCTGGAAACACCATATATTTT; CDR3aa: CASSYDGRAGNTIYF; v_gene: TRBV6-5; j_gene: TRBJ1-3; d_gene: NA; abundance: NA
CDR3nt: TGTGCCAGCAGCCTTCCGACAGGCAACACTGAAGCTTTCTTT; CDR3aa: CASSLPTGNTEAFF; v_gene: TRBV7-9; j_gene: TRBJ1-1; d_gene: NA; abundance: NA
CDR3nt: TGTGCCAGCAAAAGGACAGGGCGCGACTCAACTAATGAAAAACTGTTTTTT; CDR3aa: CASKRTGRDSTNEKLFF; v_gene: TRBV27; j_gene: TRBJ1-4; d_gene: TRBD1; abundance: few
CDR3nt: TGTGCCAGCAGCTTGCGCCTAGCGGGGGGCACAGATACGCAGTATTTT; CDR3aa: CASSLRLAGGTDTQYF; v_gene: TRBV7-2; j_gene: TRBJ2-3; d_gene: TRBD2; abundance: NA
CDR3nt: TGTGCCAGCAGCTTAGAGACTAGCGGGGGGCTCACCGGGGAGCTGTTTTTT; CDR3aa: CASSLETSGGLTGELFF; v_gene: TRBV7-6; j_gene: TRBJ2-2; d_gene: TRBD2; abundance: few
CDR3nt: TGTGCCAGCAGCTCAGGGGCCGGGACTGTTCTTCGCTACACCTTC; CDR3aa: CASSSGAGTVLRYTF; v_gene: TRBV13; j_gene: TRBJ1-2; d_gene: NA; abundance: few
CDR3nt: TGCGCCAGCAGCCAAGACATCAGCCGTGTCGGCTACACCTTC; CDR3aa: CASSQDISRVGYTF; v_gene: TRBV4-1; j_gene: TRBJ1-2; d_gene: NA; abundance: once
CDR3nt: TGTGCCAGCTCACCAGGTGAGGGGGCGAAAGAAAAACTGTTTTTT; CDR3aa: CASSPGEGAKEKLFF; v_gene: TRBV18; j_gene: TRBJ1-4; d_gene: TRBD1; abundance: NA
CDR3nt: TGTGCCAGCAGGCCAGCAGAGGGGGGCCTTTTATTCGAGCAGTACTTC; CDR3aa: CASRPAEGGLLFEQYF; v_gene: TRBV27; j_gene: TRBJ2-7; d_gene: NA; abundance: NA